This T cell receptor beta chain derives from a study of blood T cells in healthy people across ages. For the study at large: Capture by template switching was about one barcoded beta molecule per two T cells.

Primers used in a second PCR of roughly 7 to 11 cycles were a sample-barcoded 5' primer and a J-beta primer mix. Any given sample supplied a minimum of 2.5 million CDR3-containing paired-end reads. TCRdb fed the 5' RACE reads into MiXCR, producing one record per CDR3 protein. The table has some 930,000 distinct CDR3 sequences, 25% to 35% seen once; the top ten hold roughly 10%. The CDR3 runs to 11 residues. The table lists this clonotype with a count of one. Its specificity is unknown. A read error may produce the germline difference seen at one junction end. General study results and limits: Measured against age, TCR beta diversity per million T cells decreased in a roughly linear manner.

This same sample was also taken into another study, of T cells of mothers and their children. From that second work: The TCR beta CDR3 read count exceeded 9 million for each mother and was some 2.7 million for each child.

This chain links TRBV12-3 or TRBV12-4 with TRBJ2-1; 7 bases match TRBD2. The sequenced material came from blood. This receptor was identified in a woman aged 40 to 55 in good health. Here the CDR3 DNA reads TGTGCCTGCAGTCTCGGGGGGGAGCAGTTCTTC. It yields the protein CACSLGGEQFF.